The 27 T cell receptor beta chains below come from one sample, sequenced in a study of human T cells and chemical hapten exposure. One entry per CDR3 protein, called by TCRdb with MiXCR from the RACE reads. In the table there are approximately 71,000 distinct CDR3 sequences, around 10% of which are singletons. Documented time point: patch test 1, 2 weeks after DPC sensitization. Indicated treatment: therapeutic diphenylcyclopropenone sensitization with weekly scalp DPC. Sequenced here: whole blood, sampled in connection with sensitization to the hapten diphenylcyclopropenone (DPC). The receptor set was obtained from a woman aged 40 to 50 with alopecia areata. Some clones in this sample may be carry-over from other donors' samples.

This clonotype was observed a few times. The V call is TRBV29-1, the J call TRBJ2-1; maybe TRBD1 (6 bases). The CDR3 totals 13 residues. Germline lookup yields CDR1 SQVTM and CDR2 ANQGSEA. The V and J ends lost 6 bases and 4 bases respectively, with 13 bases between them. Here the CDR3 reads CSVEPTGYNEQFF. The DNA for the CDR3 is TGCAGCGTCGAACCTACAGGGTACAATGAGCAGTTCTTC.

This clonotype came up many times. The CDR3 nucleotides read TGTGCCAGCAGCTTATCGTCCTACGAGCAGTACTTC. Translated, it gives CASSLSSYEQYF. V and J are TRBV7-9 and TRBJ2-7; D gene ambiguous. Germline V lookup: CDR1 SEHNR, CDR2 FQNEAQ (reference sequence). The CDR3 runs 12 residues. Trimming stripped 2 bases from V and 1 base from J, with 3 bases between.

Ten or more counts support this clonotype. This chain connects TRBV20-1 to TRBJ1-2; D ambiguous. Trimming stripped 0 bases from V and 8 bases from J, with 10 bases between. This CDR3 region has 12 residues. Germline CDR1 reads DFQATT; CDR2 reads SNEGSKA (reference sequence). CDR3 sequence reads: CSARDVAGGYTF. The CDR3 region has the DNA TGCAGTGCTAGAGATGTAGCGGGAGGCTACACCTTC.

This clonotype showed up many times. The chain has TRBV5-4 and TRBJ2-7; 7 bases agree with TRBD2. This CDR3 contains 15 residues. The V gene's germline CDR1 is SGHNT and CDR2 YYREEE (reference sequence). The J segment lost 0 bases and the V segment lost 4 bases, leaving 7 bases of the junction unmatched. Here the CDR3 DNA reads TGTGCCAGCAGCACCTTGGGGGGGAGCTCCTACGAGCAGTACTTC. Protein product: CASSTLGGSSYEQYF.

This clonotype was seen at least ten times. The rearrangement joins TRBV6-6 to TRBJ1-5, with D perhaps matching TRBD1 (6 bases). The length of the CDR3 is 17 residues. Per the germline V gene, CDR1 is MNHNY and CDR2 is SVGAGI (reference sequence). Trimming shortened V by 5 bases and J by 2 bases, and 19 bases separated the two germline ends. The CDR3 loop reads CASSPTPDRPRNQPQHF. CDR3 nucleotide sequence: TGTGCCAGCAGTCCAACTCCAGACAGGCCCCGCAATCAGCCCCAGCATTTT.

This clonotype was counted many times. This rearrangement joins TRBV29-1 to TRBJ1-1; D is ambiguous. CDR3 length: 12 residues. Looked up from germline, CDR1 is SQVTM and CDR2 is ANQGSEA. Trimming took off 5 bases at V and 2 bases at J, with 9 bases between the two ends. This CDR3 reads CSVRTGNTEAFF. As DNA, the CDR3 is TGCAGCGTTCGGACGGGAAACACTGAAGCTTTCTTT. Drawing the rest from reference TRBV29-1 and TRBJ1-1, the complete variable domain is SAVISQKPSRDICQRGTSLTIQCQVDSQVTMMFWYRQQPGQSLTLIATANQGSEATYESGFVIDKFPISRPNLTFSTLTVSNMSPEDSSIYLCSVRTGNTEAFFGQGTRLTVV.

This clonotype was observed at least ten times. This chain uses TRBV4-1 with TRBJ1-2, with a possible D match to TRBD1 (5 bases). Germline CDR1 MGHRA, CDR2 YSYEKL. The CDR3 has 16 residues. Trimming took 0 bases from V and 1 from J, leaving 12 bases between them. CDR3 coding DNA: TGCGCCAGCAGCCAAGATGGAGGGGCCTATAACTATGGCTACACCTTC. Amino acids: CASSQDGGAYNYGYTF.

This clonotype was found many times. This chain links TRBV5-1 with TRBJ2-7, with D maybe TRBD1 (6 bases). The CDR3 spans 15 residues. Germline V gene lookup returns CDR1 SGHRS and CDR2 YFSETQ. Between the trimmed V and J ends, which lost 0 bases and 6 bases, there was a span of 16 bases. In DNA form, the CDR3 reads TGCGCCAGCAGCTTGGGTCAGGGGCGCAGGCCCGAGCAGTACTTC. As protein: CASSLGQGRRPEQYF.

This sequence joins TRBV4-3 and TRBJ2-6; unclear D gene. This CDR3 comprises 17 residues. V lost 0 bases, J lost 0 bases, and 9 bases lay in between. Germline values: CDR1 LGHNA, CDR2 YSLEER. The CDR3 region is CASSQEGTRSGANVLTF. CDR3 nucleotide sequence: TGCGCCAGCAGCCAAGAGGGAACCCGCTCTGGGGCCAACGTCCTGACTTTC.

This clonotype was counted at least ten times. The chain couples TRBV2 to TRBJ2-1; D may be TRBD1 or TRBD2 (6 bases each). V gave up 2 bases and J gave up 7 bases, with 15 bases separating them. Per the germline V gene, CDR1 is SNHLY and CDR2 is FYNNEI. The CDR3 has 15 residues. CDR3 bases: TGTGCCAGCAGTGAAATAACGGGGGCCTGGAATGAGCAGTTCTTC. It is translated as CASSEITGAWNEQFF.

Ten or more counts support this clonotype. The chain's CDR3 is CASSFGTALPYEQYF. The CDR3 DNA follows: TGTGCCAGCAGCTTTGGGACAGCTCTTCCCTACGAGCAGTACTTC. This chain links TRBV7-8 with TRBJ2-7, with 7 bases aligning to TRBD1. The germline V gene has CDR1 SGHVS and CDR2 FQNEAQ. The CDR3 spans 15 residues. V gave up 3 bases and J gave up 2 bases; unmatched junction bases: 7.

This clonotype has more than one count but fewer than ten. The chain uses TRBV10-3 and TRBJ2-7; D not resolved. Germline V gene data show CDR1 as ENHRY and CDR2 as SYGVKD. Trimming took 2 bases from V and 2 from J, leaving 10 bases between them. The CDR3 runs 14 residues. CDR3 DNA: TGTGCCATCAGTGAGGGGTTCCCCGCCTACGAGCAGTACTTC. It specifies CAISEGFPAYEQYF.

The CDR3 loop is CASSLTRLGTEAFF. DNA for the CDR3: TGTGCCAGCAGTTTAACGAGGCTCGGGACTGAAGCTTTCTTT. V gene TRBV27 combines with J gene TRBJ1-1, with D uncertain. Trimming removed 2 bases from V and 5 bases from J, with 12 bases in between. CDR3 length equals 14 residues. Germline CDR1 reads MNHEY; CDR2 reads SMNVEV (reference sequence).

This clonotype has more than one count but fewer than ten. The V call is TRBV4-3, the J call TRBJ2-7, with a tentative D call TRBD2 (5 bases). V shed 0 bases and J shed 3 bases, with 9 bases lying between them. The CDR3 extends over 14 amino acids. CDR1 is LGHNA, CDR2 YSLEER, per germline. The CDR3 DNA reads as TGCGCCAGCAGCCAAGAGGGCGGGTACTACGAGCAGTACTTC. Residues: CASSQEGGYYEQYF.

This clonotype was seen ten or more times. This chain links TRBV7-2 with TRBJ2-5; D remains ambiguous. V lost 1 base and J lost 1, with 4 bases in between. The CDR3 contains 13 residues. CDR1 SGHTA and CDR2 FQGNSA come from the germline V gene. CDR3 region: CASSLERQETQYF. In DNA, the CDR3 is TGTGCCAGCAGCTTAGAGCGCCAAGAGACCCAGTACTTC.

This clonotype has a handful of counts. J is TRBJ1-6 and V is TRBV15; D not certain. The CDR3 is made up of 16 amino acids. Trimming left V 4 bases short and J 9 bases short, with 19 bases between. In germline, CDR1 is LNHNV, CDR2 YYDKDF (reference sequence). The CDR3 DNA follows: TGTGCCACCAGCAAGACCGCCGTTCCCCAAGGTTCACCCCTCCACTTT. It is translated as CATSKTAVPQGSPLHF.

This clonotype was seen ten or more times. This CDR3 reads CASSLGGTGGSGNTIYF. Written as DNA, the CDR3 is TGTGCCAGCAGCTTAGGGGGGACAGGGGGCTCTGGAAACACCATATATTTT. This chain connects TRBV7-6 to TRBJ1-3, with 11 positions matching TRBD1. The CDR3 length is 17 residues. With V trimmed by 1 base and J by 0 bases, 2 bases remained unmatched. Germline values: CDR1 SGHVS, CDR2 FNYEAQ.

This chain links TRBV7-2 with TRBJ2-3, with D perhaps matching TRBD1 (5 bases). CDR1 is SGHTA and CDR2 is FQGNSA in the germline V gene. Trimming pared 3 bases from V and 6 bases from J, leaving 13 bases between. This CDR3 is built from 14 residues. The CDR3 sequence: CASSLSREVDTQYF. For the CDR3, the DNA is TGTGCCAGCAGCTTGTCCAGGGAAGTGGATACGCAGTATTTT. Using reference TRBV7-2 and TRBJ2-3 for the parts outside the CDR3, the full variable domain is GAGVSQSPSNKVTEKGKDVELRCDPISGHTALYWYRQSLGQGLEFLIYFQGNSAPDKSGLPSDRFSAERTGGSVSTLTIQRTQQEDSAVYLCASSLSREVDTQYFGPGTRLTVL.

This clonotype came up many times. V is TRBV6-1 and J is TRBJ2-5, with no clear D. CDR3 length equals 13 residues. Looked up from germline, CDR1 is MNHNS and CDR2 is SASEGT. Trimming cost V 4 bases and J 2 bases, with 8 bases left between them. DNA of the CDR3: TGTGCCAGCAGTGGATCGGAGCAAGAGACCCAGTACTTC. Its protein product is CASSGSEQETQYF.

The CDR3 region is CSVLTGTNTEAFF. As DNA, the CDR3 is TGCAGCGTCTTAACAGGAACGAACACTGAAGCTTTCTTT. V is TRBV29-1 and J is TRBJ1-1; D might be TRBD1 (5 bases). The germline gives CDR1 SQVTM, CDR2 ANQGSEA. This CDR3 spans 13 amino acids. V lost 6 bases and J 1 base, leaving 12 bases between the germline ends.

This clonotype was recorded at least ten times. The genes are TRBV3-1 and TRBJ1-5, with unresolved D. Germline V gene data show CDR1 as LGHDT and CDR2 as YNNKEL (reference sequence). Trimming took 2 bases from V and 12 from J, leaving 17 bases between them. The CDR3 loop spans 14 amino acids. Here the CDR3 reads CASSQSQPSDYQHF. The CDR3 nucleotides read TGTGCCAGCAGCCAAAGTCAGCCCTCGGATTACCAGCATTTT. Using reference TRBV3-1 and TRBJ1-5 for the parts outside the CDR3, the full variable domain is DTAVSQTPKYLVTQMGNDKSIKCEQNLGHDTMYWYKQDSKKFLKIMFSYNNKELIINETVPNRFSPKSPDKAHLNLHINSLELGDSAVYFCASSQSQPSDYQHFGDGTRLSIL.

This clonotype was counted many times. This rearrangement joins TRBV5-5 to TRBJ2-7, with D perhaps matching TRBD2 (6 bases). The germline V gene has CDR1 SGHKS and CDR2 YYEKEE (reference sequence). This CDR3 is built from 13 residues. V lost 3 bases and J lost 3, with 10 bases in between. CDR3 loop: CASSSGLSYEQYF. The DNA for the CDR3 is TGTGCCAGCAGCTCGGGACTCAGCTACGAGCAGTACTTC. The entire variable domain, with the rest obtained from reference TRBV5-5 and TRBJ2-7, is as follows: DAGVTQSPTHLIKTRGQQVTLRCSPISGHKSVSWYQQVLGQGPQFIFQYYEKEERGRGNFPDRFSARQFPNYSSELNVNALLLGDSALYLCASSSGLSYEQYFGPGTRLTVT.

This clonotype was recorded many times. The chain employs TRBV27 and TRBJ2-7; D gene ambiguous. Germline V lookup: CDR1 MNHEY, CDR2 SMNVEV (reference sequence). The V and J ends lost 3 bases and 3 bases respectively, with 9 bases between them. The CDR3 runs 13 residues. The CDR3 spells CASSFDLSYEQYF. CDR3 DNA sequence: TGTGCCAGCAGTTTTGACCTCAGCTACGAGCAGTACTTC.

The sample holds many counts of this clonotype. The chain recombines TRBV3-1 with TRBJ1-4; D unclear. The germline V gene encodes CDR1 LGHDT and CDR2 YNNKEL (reference sequence). The V gene lost 1 base and the J gene lost 12 bases, with 12 bases spanning the gap. The CDR3 is 13 residues long. The CDR3 nucleotides are TGTGCCAGCAGCCAAGGTGATGCTAATGAACTGTTTTTT. Residues: CASSQGDANELFF.

This clonotype was counted many times. V and J are TRBV12-5 and TRBJ2-1; D is tentatively TRBD1 or TRBD2 (5 bases each). The CDR3 sequence is 13 residues long. Trimming removed 0 bases at V and 7 bases at J, with 7 bases between. Germline V CDR1 and CDR2: LGHNT, FRNRAP. In DNA form, the CDR3 reads TGTGCTAGTGGTTTGGTGGGGGTGAATGAGCAGTTCTTC. Its translation: CASGLVGVNEQFF.

The chain recombines TRBV4-1 with TRBJ1-1; D is undetermined. The CDR3 sequence is 15 residues long. CDR1 MGHRA and CDR2 YSYEKL come from the germline V gene. Trimming took off 1 base at V and 5 bases at J, with 14 bases between the two ends. The CDR3 region is CASSQGGASGTEAFF. In DNA form, the CDR3 reads TGCGCCAGCAGCCAAGGAGGAGCCTCGGGGACTGAAGCTTTCTTT.

Only a few counts were recorded for this clonotype. The rearrangement uses TRBV7-2 and TRBJ2-7; tentatively, D is TRBD2 (5 bases). Trimming left V 5 bases short and J 3 bases short, with 14 bases between. Germline-derived CDR1 and CDR2 are SGHTA and FQGNSA. The CDR3 consists of 14 residues. The CDR3 sequence is CASSQPGLNYEQYF. DNA of the CDR3: TGTGCCAGCAGCCAGCCCGGACTGAACTACGAGCAGTACTTC.